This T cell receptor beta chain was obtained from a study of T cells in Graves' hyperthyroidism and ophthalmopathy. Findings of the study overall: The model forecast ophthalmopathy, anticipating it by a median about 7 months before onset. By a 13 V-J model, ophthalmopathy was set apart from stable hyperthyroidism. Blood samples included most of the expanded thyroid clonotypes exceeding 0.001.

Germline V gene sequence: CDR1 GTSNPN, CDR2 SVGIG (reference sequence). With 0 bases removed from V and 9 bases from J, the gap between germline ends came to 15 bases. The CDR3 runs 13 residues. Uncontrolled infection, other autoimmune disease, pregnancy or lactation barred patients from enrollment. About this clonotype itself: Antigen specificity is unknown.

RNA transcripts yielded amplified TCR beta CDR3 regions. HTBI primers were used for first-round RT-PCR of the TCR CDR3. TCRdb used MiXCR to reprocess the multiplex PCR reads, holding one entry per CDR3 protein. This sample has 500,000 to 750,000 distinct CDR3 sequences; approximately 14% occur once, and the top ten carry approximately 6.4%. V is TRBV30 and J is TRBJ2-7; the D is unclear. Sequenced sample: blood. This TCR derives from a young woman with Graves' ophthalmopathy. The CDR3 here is CAWSVNSPIPQYF. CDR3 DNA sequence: TGTGCCTGGAGTGTAAACTCCCCCATTCCGCAGTACTTC.